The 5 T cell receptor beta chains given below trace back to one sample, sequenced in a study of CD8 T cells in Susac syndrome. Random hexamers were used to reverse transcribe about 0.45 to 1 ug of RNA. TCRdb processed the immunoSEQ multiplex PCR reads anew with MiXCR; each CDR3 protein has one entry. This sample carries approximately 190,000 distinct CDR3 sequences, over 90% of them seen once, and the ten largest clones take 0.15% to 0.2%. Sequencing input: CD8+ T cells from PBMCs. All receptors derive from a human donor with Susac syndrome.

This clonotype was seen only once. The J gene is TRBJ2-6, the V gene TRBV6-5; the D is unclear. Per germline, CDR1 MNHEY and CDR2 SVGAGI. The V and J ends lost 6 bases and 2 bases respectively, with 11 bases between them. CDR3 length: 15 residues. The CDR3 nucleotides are TGTGCCAGCAGCTCCCCCGGGCCTGGGGCCAACGTCCTGACTTTC. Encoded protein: CASSSPGPGANVLTF.

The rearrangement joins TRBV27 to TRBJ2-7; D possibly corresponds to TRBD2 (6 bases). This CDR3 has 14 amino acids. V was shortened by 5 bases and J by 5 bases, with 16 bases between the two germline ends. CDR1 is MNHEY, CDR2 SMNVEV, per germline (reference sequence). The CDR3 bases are TGTGCCAGCAGTGCCGGGAGTTGGGAGCACGAGCAGTACTTC. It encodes CASSAGSWEHEQYF.

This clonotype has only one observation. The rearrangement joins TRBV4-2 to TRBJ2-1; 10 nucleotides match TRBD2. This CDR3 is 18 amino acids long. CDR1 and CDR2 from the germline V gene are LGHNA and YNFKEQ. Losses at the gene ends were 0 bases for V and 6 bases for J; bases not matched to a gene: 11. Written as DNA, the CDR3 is TGTGCCAGCAGCCAAGACAATGCCGCGAGACTAGCGGGCAATGAGCAGTTCTTC. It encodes CASSQDNAARLAGNEQFF.

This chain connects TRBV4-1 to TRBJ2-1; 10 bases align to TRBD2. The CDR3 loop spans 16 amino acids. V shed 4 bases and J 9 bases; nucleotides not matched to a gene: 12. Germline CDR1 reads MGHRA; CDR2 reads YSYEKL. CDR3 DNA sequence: TGCGCCAGCAGCCGCACCCTAGCGGGAGACCTCGGTGAGCAGTTCTTC. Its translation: CASSRTLAGDLGEQFF.

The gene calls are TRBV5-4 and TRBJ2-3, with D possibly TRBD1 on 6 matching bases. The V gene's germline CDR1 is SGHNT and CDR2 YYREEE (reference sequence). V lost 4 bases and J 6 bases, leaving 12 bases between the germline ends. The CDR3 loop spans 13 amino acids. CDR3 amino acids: CASSRTDRDTQYF. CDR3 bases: TGTGCCAGCAGCCGGACAGACCGGGATACGCAGTATTTT.